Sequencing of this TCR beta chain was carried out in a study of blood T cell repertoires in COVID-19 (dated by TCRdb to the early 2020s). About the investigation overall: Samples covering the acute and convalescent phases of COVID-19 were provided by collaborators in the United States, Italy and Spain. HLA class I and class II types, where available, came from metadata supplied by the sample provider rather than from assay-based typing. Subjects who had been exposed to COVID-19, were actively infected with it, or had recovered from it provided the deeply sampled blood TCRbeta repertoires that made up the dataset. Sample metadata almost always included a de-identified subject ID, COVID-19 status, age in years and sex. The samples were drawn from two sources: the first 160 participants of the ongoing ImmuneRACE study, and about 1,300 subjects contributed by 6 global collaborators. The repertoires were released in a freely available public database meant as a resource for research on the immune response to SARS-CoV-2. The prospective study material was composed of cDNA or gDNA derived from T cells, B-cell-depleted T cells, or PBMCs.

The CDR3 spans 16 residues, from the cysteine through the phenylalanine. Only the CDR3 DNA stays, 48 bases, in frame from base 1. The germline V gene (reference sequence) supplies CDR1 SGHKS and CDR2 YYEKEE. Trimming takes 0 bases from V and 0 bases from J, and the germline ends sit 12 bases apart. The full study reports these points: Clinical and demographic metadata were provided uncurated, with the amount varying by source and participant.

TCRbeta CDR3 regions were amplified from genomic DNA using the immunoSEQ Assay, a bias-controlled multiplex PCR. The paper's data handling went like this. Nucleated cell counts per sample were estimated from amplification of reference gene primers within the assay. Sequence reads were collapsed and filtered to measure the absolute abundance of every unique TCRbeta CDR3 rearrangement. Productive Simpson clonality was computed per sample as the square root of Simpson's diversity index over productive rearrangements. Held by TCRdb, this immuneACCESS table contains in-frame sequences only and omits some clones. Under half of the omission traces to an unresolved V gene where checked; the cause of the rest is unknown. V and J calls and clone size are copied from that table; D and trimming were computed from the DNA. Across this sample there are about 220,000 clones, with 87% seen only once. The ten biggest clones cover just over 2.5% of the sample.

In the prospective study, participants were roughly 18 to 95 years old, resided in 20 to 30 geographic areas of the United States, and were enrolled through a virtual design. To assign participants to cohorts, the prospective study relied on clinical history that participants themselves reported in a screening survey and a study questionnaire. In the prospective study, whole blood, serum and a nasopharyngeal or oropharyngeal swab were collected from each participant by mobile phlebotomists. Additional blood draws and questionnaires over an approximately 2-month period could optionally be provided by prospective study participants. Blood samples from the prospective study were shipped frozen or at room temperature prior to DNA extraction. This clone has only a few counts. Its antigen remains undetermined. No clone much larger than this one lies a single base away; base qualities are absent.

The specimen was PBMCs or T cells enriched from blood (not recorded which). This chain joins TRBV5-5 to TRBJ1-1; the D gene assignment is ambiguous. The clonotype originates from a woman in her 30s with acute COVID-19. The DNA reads TGTGCCAGCAGCTTGGACAGCCCGTCCATGAACACTGAAGCTTTCTTT. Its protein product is CASSLDSPSMNTEAFF.